The present entry profiles one T cell receptor (beta chain) with its context. This CDR3 is 13 amino acids long. CDR1 and CDR2 from the germline V gene are MNHEY and SVGAGI. Trimming cost V 5 bases and J 4 bases; bases outside gene matches: 4. These data are taken from a study of blood T cell repertoires in COVID-19. Turning to the study itself: Samples came from the United States, Italy and Spain, spanning acute and convalescent COVID-19. PBMCs, B-cell-depleted T cells, or T cells provided the cDNA or gDNA that made up the material.

Original handling: Amplification from reference gene primers served as the basis for estimated nucleated cell counts. The table came from immunoSEQ multiplex PCR; TCRdb's copy has only in-frame clones and leaves some out. V, J and clone size reflect that table, while D and trimming were determined from the DNA. The sample has about 340,000 clones; around 80% are singletons. The clonotype was recovered from a man aged 25 to 45 with active or convalescent COVID-19. Sequenced: peripheral blood. The chain links TRBV6-5 to TRBJ1-2; TRBD1 matches at 7 bases. The CDR3 sequence: CASSRDRLYGYTF. CDR3 in DNA: TGTGCCAGCAGTCGGGACAGACTCTATGGCTACACCTTC.